This T cell receptor beta chain was recorded in a study of blood T cell repertoires in COVID-19. The data were produced by immunoSEQ multiplex PCR, yet TCRdb's version contains in-frame clones alone and is incomplete. The table lists around 12,000 clones, around 79% of them singletons. Germline CDR1 and CDR2: SGDLS and YYNGEE. The CDR3 is 15 residues long. Trimming took 0 bases from V and 4 from J, leaving 13 bases between them. The TCR sequence derives from a man older than 75 with acute or convalescent COVID-19. Sequencing was carried out using peripheral blood. The chain has TRBV9 and TRBJ1-2; D possibly corresponds to TRBD1 (6 bases). The CDR3 nucleotides read TGTGCCAGCAGCGTAGGAAACGCAGGGGTCTATGGCTACACCTTC. It yields the protein CASSVGNAGVYGYTF.